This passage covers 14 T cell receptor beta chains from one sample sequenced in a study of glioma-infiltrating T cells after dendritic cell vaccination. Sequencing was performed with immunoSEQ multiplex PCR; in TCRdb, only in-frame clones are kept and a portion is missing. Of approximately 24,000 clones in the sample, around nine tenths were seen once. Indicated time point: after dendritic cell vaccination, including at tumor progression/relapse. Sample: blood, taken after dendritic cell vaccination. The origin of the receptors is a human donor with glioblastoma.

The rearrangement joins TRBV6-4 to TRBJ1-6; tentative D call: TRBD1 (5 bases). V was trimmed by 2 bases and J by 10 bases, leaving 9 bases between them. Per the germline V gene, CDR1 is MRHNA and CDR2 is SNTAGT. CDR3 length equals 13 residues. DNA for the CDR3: TGTGCCAGCAGTGACGGGGAGGGGTCACCCCTCCACTTT. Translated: CASSDGEGSPLHF.

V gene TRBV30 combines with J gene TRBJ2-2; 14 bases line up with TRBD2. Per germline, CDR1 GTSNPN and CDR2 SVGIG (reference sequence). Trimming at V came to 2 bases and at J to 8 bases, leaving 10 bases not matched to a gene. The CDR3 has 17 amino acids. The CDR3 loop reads CAWSPGTSGRSGGELFF. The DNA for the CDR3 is TGTGCCTGGAGTCCCGGGACTAGCGGGAGATCCGGGGGGGAGCTGTTTTTT.

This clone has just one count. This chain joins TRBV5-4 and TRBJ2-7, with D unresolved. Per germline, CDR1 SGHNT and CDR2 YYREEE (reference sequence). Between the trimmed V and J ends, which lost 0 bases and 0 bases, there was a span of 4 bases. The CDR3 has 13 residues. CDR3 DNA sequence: TGTGCCAGCAGCTTGGCCCTCTCCTACGAGCAGTACTTC. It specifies CASSLALSYEQYF.

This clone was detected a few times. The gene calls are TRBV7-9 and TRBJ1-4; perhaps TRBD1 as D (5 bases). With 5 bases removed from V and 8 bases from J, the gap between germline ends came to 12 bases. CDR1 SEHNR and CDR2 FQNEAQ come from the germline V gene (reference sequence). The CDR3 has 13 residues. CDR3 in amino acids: CASSHGALEKLFF. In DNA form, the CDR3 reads TGTGCCAGCAGCCATGGGGCCTTAGAAAAACTGTTTTTT.

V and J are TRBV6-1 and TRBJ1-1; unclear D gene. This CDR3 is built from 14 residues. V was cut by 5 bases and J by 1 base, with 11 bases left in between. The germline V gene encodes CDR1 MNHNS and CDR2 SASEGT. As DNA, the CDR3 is TGTGCCAGCAGTTATGGCAGGCGGAACACTGAAGCTTTCTTT. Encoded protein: CASSYGRRNTEAFF.

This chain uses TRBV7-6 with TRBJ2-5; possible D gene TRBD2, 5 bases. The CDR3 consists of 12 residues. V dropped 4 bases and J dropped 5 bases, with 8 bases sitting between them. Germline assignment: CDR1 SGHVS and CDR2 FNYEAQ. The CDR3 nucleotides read TGTGCCAGCAGCTCCCCGGGGGAGACCCAGTACTTC. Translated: CASSSPGETQYF.

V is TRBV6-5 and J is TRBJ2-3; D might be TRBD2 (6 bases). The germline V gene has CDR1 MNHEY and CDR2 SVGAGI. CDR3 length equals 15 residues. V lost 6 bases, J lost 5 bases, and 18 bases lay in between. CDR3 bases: TGTGCCAGCAGCCCCCCGGAGGGGTTGAGAGATACGCAGTATTTT. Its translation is CASSPPEGLRDTQYF.

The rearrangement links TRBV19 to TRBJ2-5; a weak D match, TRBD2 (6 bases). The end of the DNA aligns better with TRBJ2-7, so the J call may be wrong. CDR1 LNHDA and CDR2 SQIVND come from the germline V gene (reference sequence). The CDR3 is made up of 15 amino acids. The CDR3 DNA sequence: TGTGCCAGTAGTGATTCCGGGACTGGGCCCTACGAGCAGTACTTC. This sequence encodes CASSDSGTGPYEQYF.

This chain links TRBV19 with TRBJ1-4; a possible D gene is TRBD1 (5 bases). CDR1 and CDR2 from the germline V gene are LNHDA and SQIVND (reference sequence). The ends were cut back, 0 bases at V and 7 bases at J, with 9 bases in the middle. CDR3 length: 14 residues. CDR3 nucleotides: TGTGCCAGTAGTATAGATAGGCAGGGTGAAAAACTGTTTTTT. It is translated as CASSIDRQGEKLFF.

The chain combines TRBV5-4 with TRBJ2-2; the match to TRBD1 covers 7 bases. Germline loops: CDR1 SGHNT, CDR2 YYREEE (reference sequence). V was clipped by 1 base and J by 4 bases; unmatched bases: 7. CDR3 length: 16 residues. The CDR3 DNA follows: TGTGCCAGCAGCTTGTCACTGACAGGGAGCACCGGGGAGCTGTTTTTT. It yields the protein CASSLSLTGSTGELFF.

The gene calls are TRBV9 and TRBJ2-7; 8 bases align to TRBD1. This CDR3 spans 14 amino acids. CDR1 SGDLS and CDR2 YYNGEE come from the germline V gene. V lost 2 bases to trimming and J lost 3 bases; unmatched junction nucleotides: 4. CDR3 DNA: TGTGCCAGCAGCGTTAGTGGACAGGGCTACGAGCAGTACTTC. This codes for CASSVSGQGYEQYF. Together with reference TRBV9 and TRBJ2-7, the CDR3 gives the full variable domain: DSGVTQTPKHLITATGQRVTLRCSPRSGDLSVYWYQQSLDQGLQFLIQYYNGEERAKGNILERFSAQQFPDLHSELNLSSLELGDSALYFCASSVSGQGYEQYFGPGTRLTVT.

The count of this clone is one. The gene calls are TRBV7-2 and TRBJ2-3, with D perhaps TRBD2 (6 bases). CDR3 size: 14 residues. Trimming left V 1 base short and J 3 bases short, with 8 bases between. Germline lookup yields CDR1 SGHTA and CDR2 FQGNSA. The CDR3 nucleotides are TGTGCCAGCAGCTTAGAGGCGGGGACAGATACGCAGTATTTT. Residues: CASSLEAGTDTQYF.

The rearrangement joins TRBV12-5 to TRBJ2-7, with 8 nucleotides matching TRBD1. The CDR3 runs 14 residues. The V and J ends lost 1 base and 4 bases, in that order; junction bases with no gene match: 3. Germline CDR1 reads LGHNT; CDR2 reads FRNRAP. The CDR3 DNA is TGTGCTAGTGGTTTGGCAGGGGGCGGATACGAGCAGTACTTC. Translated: CASGLAGGGYEQYF.

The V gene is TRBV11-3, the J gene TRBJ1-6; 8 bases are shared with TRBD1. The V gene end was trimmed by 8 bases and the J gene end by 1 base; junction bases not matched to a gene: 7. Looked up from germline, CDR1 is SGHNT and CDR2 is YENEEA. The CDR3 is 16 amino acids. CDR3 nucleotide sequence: TGTGCCAGCCAAAGGGACAGGCCGTCCTATAATTCACCCCTCCACTTT. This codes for CASQRDRPSYNSPLHF. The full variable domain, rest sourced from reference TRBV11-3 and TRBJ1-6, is EAGVVQSPRYKIIEKKQPVAFWCNPISGHNTLYWYLQNLGQGPELLIRYENEEAVDDSQLPKDRFSAERLKGVDSTLKIQPAELGDSAVYLCASQRDRPSYNSPLHFGNGTRLTVT.